The 15 T cell receptor beta chains below were found in one sample sequenced in a study of beta chain features in type 1 diabetes. Expressed TCRB transcripts were sequenced because the entire RNA isolate underwent reverse transcription. The protocol was immunoSEQ multiplex PCR, while the TCRdb copy is restricted to in-frame clones and leaves out a portion. The table shows approximately 340,000 clones, with roughly 16% occurring only once. Source material: naive CD4+ T cells from blood. All receptors derive from a young woman in good health.

A few counts support this clone. The V and J genes are TRBV27 and TRBJ2-7, with 8 bases matching TRBD1. This CDR3 is built from 14 residues. CDR1 MNHEY and CDR2 SMNVEV come from the germline V gene (reference sequence). V lost 5 bases and J lost 3; bases outside the gene matches: 6. CDR3 sequence reads: CASSPQGARYEQYF. Here the CDR3 DNA reads TGTGCCAGCAGTCCCCAGGGGGCCCGCTACGAGCAGTACTTC.

The table lists this clone with a few counts. The chain combines TRBV18 with TRBJ2-7, with no clear D. With 3 bases removed from V and 5 bases from J, the gap between germline ends came to 11 bases. Germline V gives CDR1 KGHSH, CDR2 LQKENI. The CDR3 extends over 13 amino acids. CDR3 DNA sequence: TGTGCCAGCTCACCTTCTTGGCACGACGAGCAGTACTTC. Translated: CASSPSWHDEQYF.

A few counts support this clone. The chain uses TRBV28 and TRBJ2-7; unclear D gene. V was pared by 5 bases and J by 2 bases, with 13 bases between. The CDR3 covers 14 residues. CDR1 and CDR2 from the germline V gene are MDHEN and SYDVKM. The DNA of the CDR3 is TGTGCCAGCAGTCAGATCTACAGTGCCTACGAGCAGTACTTC. It encodes CASSQIYSAYEQYF.

This clone was counted between two and nine times. The CDR3: CASSLRAGHSNTGELFF. Here the CDR3 DNA reads TGCGCCAGCAGCTTGCGTGCAGGACATTCGAACACCGGGGAGCTGTTTTTT. The chain uses TRBV5-1 and TRBJ2-2; a possible D gene is TRBD1 (5 bases). Deletions cut 1 base from V and 0 bases from J, with 13 bases between. This CDR3 contains 17 residues. Germline CDR1 and CDR2: SGHRS and YFSETQ.

This clone appeared a few times. The chain recombines TRBV19 with TRBJ2-5, with D maybe TRBD1 (6 bases). The CDR3 has 14 residues. The V gene lost 5 bases and the J gene lost 4 bases, with 14 bases spanning the gap. Looked up from germline, CDR1 is LNHDA and CDR2 is SQIVND (reference sequence). The CDR3 DNA is TGTGCCAGTAGTTTACGACAGGCCCGAGAGACCCAGTACTTC. Translation gives CASSLRQARETQYF.

This clone was found a few times. The chain is built from TRBV30 and TRBJ2-5; possibly TRBD2 for D (5 bases). Trimming took off 3 bases at V and 5 bases at J, with 13 bases between the two ends. CDR1 is GTSNPN and CDR2 is SVGIG in the germline V gene (reference sequence). The CDR3 is made up of 13 amino acids. The CDR3 spells CAWRGSPKETQYF. The CDR3 nucleotides are TGTGCCTGGAGGGGGAGTCCGAAGGAGACCCAGTACTTC.

This clone was recorded a few times. This sequence joins TRBV7-8 and TRBJ2-7, with D perhaps matching TRBD2 (5 bases). From germline, CDR1 is SGHVS and CDR2 FQNEAQ. V lost 0 bases, J lost 6 bases, and 9 bases lay in between. The CDR3 covers 13 residues. CDR3 nucleotide sequence: TGTGCCAGCAGCTTAGCAGGTCTAGCCGAGCAGTACTTC. It is translated as CASSLAGLAEQYF.

This clone was counted a few times. V and J are TRBV28 and TRBJ2-7, with 7 bases lining up with TRBD1. Looked up from germline, CDR1 is MDHEN and CDR2 is SYDVKM. The CDR3 totals 14 residues. V lost 4 bases and J lost 2; bases outside the gene matches: 5. Here the CDR3 DNA reads TGTGCCAGCAGTTCGTACACAGGGGCCTACGAGCAGTACTTC. Amino acids: CASSSYTGAYEQYF.

This clone was observed a few times. The J gene is TRBJ1-1, the V gene TRBV7-9; D perhaps matches TRBD1 (5 bases). The germline V and J ends were trimmed by 3 bases and 12 bases, with 11 bases remaining between them. Per germline, CDR1 SEHNR and CDR2 FQNEAQ (reference sequence). This CDR3 contains 11 residues. The CDR3 DNA sequence: TGTGCCAGCAGCTTGTCACAGGTGACTTTCTTT. Translation gives CASSLSQVTFF.

The chain carries TRBV5-1 and TRBJ2-5, with TRBD1 as a possible D gene (8 bases). CDR3 length: 14 residues. Germline CDR1 SGHRS, CDR2 YFSETQ. Trimming left V 4 bases short and J 5 bases short, with 15 bases between. The CDR3: CASSLTGEGETQYF. DNA of the CDR3: TGCGCCAGCAGCCTGACAGGGGAGGGCGAGACCCAGTACTTC.

The chain links TRBV7-9 to TRBJ2-5; D might be TRBD1 (6 bases). Germline V gene lookup returns CDR1 SEHNR and CDR2 FQNEAQ (reference sequence). Trimming stripped 5 bases from V and 5 bases from J, with 18 bases between. The CDR3 is made up of 15 amino acids. The CDR3 nucleotides are TGTGCCAGCAGCCCTCCTGGGACAACCCGGGAGACCCAGTACTTC. Residues: CASSPPGTTRETQYF.

The rearrangement uses TRBV28 and TRBJ2-3; 9 nucleotides line up with TRBD1. CDR3 length: 15 residues. Looked up from germline, CDR1 is MDHEN and CDR2 is SYDVKM. After removal of 4 bases from V and 7 bases from J, the junction contained 9 bases not matched to a gene. In DNA, the CDR3 is TGTGCCAGCAGTTCAACGGGACAGGGCGGATATACGCAGTATTTT. This sequence encodes CASSSTGQGGYTQYF.

On this clone: Other DNA sequences in this specimen translate into the identical CDR3. The chain carries TRBV30 and TRBJ1-1; maybe TRBD1 (5 bases). Germline-derived CDR1 and CDR2 are GTSNPN and SVGIG (reference sequence). Trimming left V 4 bases short and J 1 base short, with 10 bases between. The CDR3 totals 13 residues. CDR3: CAWTLGGNTEAFF. CDR3 nucleotide sequence: TGTGCCTGGACCCTCGGGGGGAACACTGAAGCTTTCTTT. The whole variable domain, filled in from reference TRBV30 and TRBJ1-1, reads SQTIHQWPATLVQPVGSPLSLECTVEGTSNPNLYWYRQAAGRGLQLLFYSVGIGQISSEVPQNLSASRPQDRQFILSSKKLLLSDSGFYLCAWTLGGNTEAFFGQGTRLTVV.

This clone was recorded a few times. The V call is TRBV19, the J call TRBJ2-2; D is unclear. V was trimmed by 5 bases and J by 10 bases, leaving 17 bases between them. The CDR3 covers 14 residues. Germline V gene data show CDR1 as LNHDA and CDR2 as SQIVND (reference sequence). CDR3 sequence (DNA): TGTGCCAGTAGTCGCCTTCTAGAGGTGACGGAGCTGTTTTTT. Protein product: CASSRLLEVTELFF.

J is TRBJ1-5 and V is TRBV4-1, with D tentatively TRBD1 (5 bases). V lost 2 bases and J lost 6, with 17 bases in between. CDR1 is MGHRA, CDR2 YSYEKL, per germline. The CDR3 covers 16 residues. The CDR3 here is CASSQNVGGAFQPQHF. In DNA, the CDR3 is TGCGCCAGCAGCCAAAATGTCGGGGGTGCTTTTCAGCCCCAGCATTTT.